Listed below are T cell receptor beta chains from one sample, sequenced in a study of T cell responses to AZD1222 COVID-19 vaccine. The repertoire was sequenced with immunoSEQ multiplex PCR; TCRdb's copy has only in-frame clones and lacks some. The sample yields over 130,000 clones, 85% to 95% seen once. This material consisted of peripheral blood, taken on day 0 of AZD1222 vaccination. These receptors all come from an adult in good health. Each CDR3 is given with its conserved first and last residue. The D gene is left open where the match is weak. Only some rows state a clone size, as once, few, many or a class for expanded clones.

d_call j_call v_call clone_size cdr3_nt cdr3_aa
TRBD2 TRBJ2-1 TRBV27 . TGTGCCAGCAGTCCAGCGGGGGGGCTGGGCAATGAGCAGTTCTTC CASSPAGGLGNEQFF
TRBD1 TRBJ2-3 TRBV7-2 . TGTGCCAGCAGCCAGACGGGACAGGGAGGCTATACGCAGTATTTT CASSQTGQGGYTQYF
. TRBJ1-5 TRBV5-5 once TGTGCCAGCAGCTTGGATTCTTCTACGTTAGGACAGCCCCAGCATTTT CASSLDSSTLGQPQHF
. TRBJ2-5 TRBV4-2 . TGTGCCAGCAGCCAATCGGAGACCCAGTACTTC CASSQSETQYF
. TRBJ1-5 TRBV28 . TGTGCCAGCAGAAGCAGAATGAATCAGCCCCAGCATTTT CASRSRMNQPQHF
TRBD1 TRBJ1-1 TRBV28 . TGTGCCAGCAGTCCGTCGGGACAGGGGGACCTTGAAGCTTTCTTT CASSPSGQGDLEAFF
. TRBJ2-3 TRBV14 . TGTGCCAGCAGCCCACTAGCTATAAAGCGGCCAGATACGCAGTATTTT CASSPLAIKRPDTQYF
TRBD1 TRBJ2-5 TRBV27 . TGTGCCAGCAGTCCCAAGACAGGGGGGATACAAGAGACCCAGTACTTC CASSPKTGGIQETQYF
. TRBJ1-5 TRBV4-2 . TGTGCCAGCAGCGTTTTTCAGGGGACGTATAGCAATCAGCCCCAGCATTTT CASSVFQGTYSNQPQHF
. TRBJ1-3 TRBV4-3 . TGCGCCAGCAGCCCTACAGAGAGCTCTGGAAACACCATATATTTT CASSPTESSGNTIYF
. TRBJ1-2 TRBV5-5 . TGTGCCAGCAGCCTCTACAGGGATTACGGCTACACCTTC CASSLYRDYGYTF
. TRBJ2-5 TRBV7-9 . TGTGCCAGCAGTATTACCCCAATCCGGGCAGCAGAGACCCAGTACTTC CASSITPIRAAETQYF
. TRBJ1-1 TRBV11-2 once TGTGCCAGCAGCTTCCAGGGTGTGAACACTGAAGCTTTCTTT CASSFQGVNTEAFF
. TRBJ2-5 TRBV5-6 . TGTGCCAGCAGCTTGGTTGGTAGGCAGACCCAGTACTTC CASSLVGRQTQYF
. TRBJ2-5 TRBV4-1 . TGCGCCAGCAGCCAAGAATCTGGCCCACAGTCTGAGACCCAGTACTTC CASSQESGPQSETQYF